The rows below give T cell receptor beta chains drawn from one sample of a study of vaccination and CD4 T cells after COVID-19. TCRdb re-analysed the PCR reads in MiXCR, keeping a single row per CDR3 protein. The repertoire includes roughly 10,000 distinct CDR3 sequences, roughly 71% of them detected once, and 10% sits in the top ten. What these receptors recognize is not known. Sequenced material: CD4+ T cells from blood, cultured in vitro. These receptors were obtained from a human donor who had recovered from COVID-19. The CDR3 runs from the conserved cysteine through the conserved F or W. D genes are given only for firm matches. Clone size is given for some rows only: seen once, a few or many times, or a class if the clone is expanded.

CASSLAPTGFTPSPLHF TGTGCCAGCAGTTTAGCGCCCACAGGGTTCACTCCTTCACCCCTCCACTTT - - TRBJ1-6 TRBV12-3/TRBV12-4
CASSYALGLAASYEQYF TGTGCCAGCAGTTATGCCCTGGGACTAGCGGCCTCCTACGAGCAGTACTTC TRBD2 once TRBJ2-7 TRBV6-2/TRBV6-3
CAISESISNTEAFF TGTGCCATCAGTGAGTCGATAAGCAACACTGAAGCTTTCTTT - - TRBJ1-1 TRBV10-3
CASSSSGTGEQTQYF TGTGCCAGCAGCTCCTCCGGGACAGGGGAACAGACCCAGTACTTC TRBD1 - TRBJ2-5 TRBV28
CASSLDRGFSDTKNIQYF TGTGCCAGCAGCTTGGACAGGGGGTTTTCGGATACCAAAAACATTCAGTACTTC TRBD1 - TRBJ2-4 TRBV11-2
CASREGNYGYTF TGTGCCAGCAGGGAGGGTAACTATGGCTACACCTTC - - TRBJ1-2 TRBV2
CASSLGILREGTDTQYF TGTGCCAGCAGCTTAGGGATCTTGCGGGAGGGCACAGATACGCAGTATTTT TRBD2 - TRBJ2-3 TRBV11-2
CASSEARGGGGSYEQYF TGTGCCAGCAGTGAAGCGCGGGGCGGGGGCGGCTCCTACGAGCAGTACTTC - - TRBJ2-7 TRBV2
CASRTYGYTF TGTGCCAGCAGAACTTATGGCTACACCTTC - - TRBJ1-2 TRBV6-1
CATSDAGRHHEQFF TGTGCCACCAGTGATGCCGGACGGCACCATGAGCAGTTCTTC - - TRBJ2-1 TRBV24-1
CASSQLGQGPYNEQFF TGCGCCAGCAGCCAGCTAGGACAGGGCCCCTACAATGAGCAGTTCTTC TRBD1 - TRBJ2-1 TRBV7-4
CASSKRVLTGNTEAFF TGTGCCAGCAGTAAAAGGGTATTGACAGGGAACACTGAAGCTTTCTTT - - TRBJ1-1 TRBV6-1
CASSFGQGALQQYF TGTGCCAGCAGCTTCGGACAGGGGGCGCTTCAGCAGTACTTC TRBD1 - TRBJ2-7 TRBV7-2
CASSSHSTDTQYF TGTGCCAGCAGTTCCCATAGCACAGATACGCAGTATTTT - - TRBJ2-3 TRBV27
CASSFGRREVPFREQFF TGTGCCAGCAGTTTCGGTCGACGGGAGGTACCCTTCCGTGAGCAGTTCTTC TRBD2 - TRBJ2-1 TRBV28
CASSTDLGQGLGSNTEAFF TGTGCCAGTAGTACGGACCTGGGACAGGGCTTGGGATCGAACACTGAAGCTTTCTTT TRBD1 once TRBJ1-1 TRBV19